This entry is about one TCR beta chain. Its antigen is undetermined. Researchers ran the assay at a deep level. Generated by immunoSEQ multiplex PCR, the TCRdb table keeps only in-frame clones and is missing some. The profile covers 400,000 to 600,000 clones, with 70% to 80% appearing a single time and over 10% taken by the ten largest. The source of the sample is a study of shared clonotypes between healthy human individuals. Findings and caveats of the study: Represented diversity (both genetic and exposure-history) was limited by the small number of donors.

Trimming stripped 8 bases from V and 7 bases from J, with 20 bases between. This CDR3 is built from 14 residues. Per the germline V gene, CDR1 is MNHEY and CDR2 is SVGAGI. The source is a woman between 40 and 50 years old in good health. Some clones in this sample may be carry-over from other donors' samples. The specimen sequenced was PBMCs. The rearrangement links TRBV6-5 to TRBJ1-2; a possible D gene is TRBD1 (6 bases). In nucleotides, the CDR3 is TGTGCCAGCCGACCCCCGGGGGCAGTTCGTGGCTACACCTTC. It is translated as CASRPPGAVRGYTF.